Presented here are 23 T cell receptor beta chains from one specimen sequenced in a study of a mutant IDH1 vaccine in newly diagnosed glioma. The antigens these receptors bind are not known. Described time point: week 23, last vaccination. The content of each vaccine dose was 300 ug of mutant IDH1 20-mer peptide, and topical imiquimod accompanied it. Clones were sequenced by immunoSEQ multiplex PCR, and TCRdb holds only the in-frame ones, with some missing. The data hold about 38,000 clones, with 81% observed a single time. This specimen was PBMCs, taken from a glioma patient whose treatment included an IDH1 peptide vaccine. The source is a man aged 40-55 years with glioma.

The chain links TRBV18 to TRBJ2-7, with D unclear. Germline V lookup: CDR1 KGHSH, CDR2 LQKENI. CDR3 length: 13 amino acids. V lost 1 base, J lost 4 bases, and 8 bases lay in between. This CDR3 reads CASSPRPGYEQYF. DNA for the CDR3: TGTGCCAGCTCACCACGTCCTGGTTACGAGCAGTACTTC.

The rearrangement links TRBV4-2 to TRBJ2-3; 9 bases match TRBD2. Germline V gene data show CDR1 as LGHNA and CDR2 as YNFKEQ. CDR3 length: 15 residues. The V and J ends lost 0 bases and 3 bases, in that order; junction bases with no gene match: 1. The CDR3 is CASSQETSGTDTQYF. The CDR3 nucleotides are TGTGCCAGCAGCCAAGAGACTAGCGGAACAGATACGCAGTATTTT.

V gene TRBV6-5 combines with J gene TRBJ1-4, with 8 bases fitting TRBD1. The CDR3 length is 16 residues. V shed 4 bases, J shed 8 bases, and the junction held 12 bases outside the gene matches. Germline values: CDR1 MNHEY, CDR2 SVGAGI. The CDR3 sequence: CASSFFPSTGVEKLFF. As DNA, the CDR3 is TGTGCCAGCAGTTTCTTCCCTTCGACAGGGGTGGAAAAACTGTTTTTT.

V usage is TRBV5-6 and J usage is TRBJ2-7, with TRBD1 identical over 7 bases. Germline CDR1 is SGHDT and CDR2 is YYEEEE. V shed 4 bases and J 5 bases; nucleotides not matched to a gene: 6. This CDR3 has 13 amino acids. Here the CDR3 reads CASSGDSEDEQYF. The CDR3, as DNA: TGTGCCAGCAGCGGGGACAGTGAAGACGAGCAGTACTTC.

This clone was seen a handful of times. This CDR3 is CASSRYRRTSGRGVTGELFF. Written as DNA, the CDR3 is TGTGCCAGCAGCCGCTACCGGAGGACTAGCGGGAGAGGGGTCACCGGGGAGCTGTTTTTT. This chain connects TRBV13 to TRBJ2-2; 13 nucleotides agree with TRBD2. The V and J ends lost 5 bases and 4 bases, in that order; junction bases with no gene match: 16. Germline CDR1 reads PRHDT; CDR2 reads FYEKMQ (reference sequence). The CDR3 length is 20 residues.

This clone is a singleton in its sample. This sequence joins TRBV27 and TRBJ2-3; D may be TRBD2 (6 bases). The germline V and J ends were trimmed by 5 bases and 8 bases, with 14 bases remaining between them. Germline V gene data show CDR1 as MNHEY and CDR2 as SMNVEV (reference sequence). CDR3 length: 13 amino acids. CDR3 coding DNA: TGTGCCAGCAGTCTGCCTTTCGGGAGTACGCAGTATTTT. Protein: CASSLPFGSTQYF.

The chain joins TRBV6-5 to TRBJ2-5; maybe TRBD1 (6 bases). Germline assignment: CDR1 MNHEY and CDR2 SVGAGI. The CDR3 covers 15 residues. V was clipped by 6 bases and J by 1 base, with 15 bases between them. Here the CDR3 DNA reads TGTGCCAGCAGCCGACTCACAGGGCCCCAAGAGACCCAGTACTTC. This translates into CASSRLTGPQETQYF.

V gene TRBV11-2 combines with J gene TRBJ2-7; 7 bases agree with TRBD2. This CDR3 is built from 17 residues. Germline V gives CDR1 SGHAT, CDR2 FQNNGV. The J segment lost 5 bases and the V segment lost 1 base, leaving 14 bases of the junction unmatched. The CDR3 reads CASSLVGRAGVGDEQYF. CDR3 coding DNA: TGTGCCAGCAGCTTAGTCGGCAGGGCGGGGGTTGGGGACGAGCAGTACTTC.

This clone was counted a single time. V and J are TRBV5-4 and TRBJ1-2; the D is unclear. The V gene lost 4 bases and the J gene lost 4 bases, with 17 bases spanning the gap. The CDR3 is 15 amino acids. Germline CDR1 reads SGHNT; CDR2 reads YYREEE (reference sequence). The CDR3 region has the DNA TGTGCCAGCAGCCCAGCGAGCACAGTTCTCTATGGCTACACCTTC. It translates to CASSPASTVLYGYTF.

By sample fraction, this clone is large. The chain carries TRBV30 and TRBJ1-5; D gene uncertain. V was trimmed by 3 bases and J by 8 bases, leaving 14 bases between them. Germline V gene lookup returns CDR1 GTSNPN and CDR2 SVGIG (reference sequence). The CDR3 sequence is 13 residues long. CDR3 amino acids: CAWSRDLREPQHF. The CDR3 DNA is TGTGCCTGGAGCAGAGACCTAAGGGAGCCCCAGCATTTT.

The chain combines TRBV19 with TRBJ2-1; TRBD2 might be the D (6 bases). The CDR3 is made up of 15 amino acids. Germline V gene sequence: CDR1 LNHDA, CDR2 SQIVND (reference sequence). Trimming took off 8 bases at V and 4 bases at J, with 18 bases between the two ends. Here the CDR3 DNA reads TGTGCCAGTGCAACGTCGAGCGGGTCTTACAATGAGCAGTTCTTC. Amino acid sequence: CASATSSGSYNEQFF.

Here the CDR3 reads CASSLSGYSGNLPRDTQYF. The CDR3 DNA follows: TGTGCCAGCAGTTTAAGTGGGTATAGTGGAAACTTGCCCAGGGATACGCAGTATTTT. The genes are TRBV28 and TRBJ2-3; D is unclear. This CDR3 is 19 amino acids long. V lost 2 bases to trimming and J lost 6 bases, with 27 bases between them. The germline CDR1 and CDR2 sequences are MDHEN and SYDVKM.

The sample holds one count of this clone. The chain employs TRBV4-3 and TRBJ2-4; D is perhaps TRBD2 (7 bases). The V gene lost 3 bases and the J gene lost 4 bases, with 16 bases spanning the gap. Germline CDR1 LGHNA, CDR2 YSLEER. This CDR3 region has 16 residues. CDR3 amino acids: CASSHPGRGRKNIQYF. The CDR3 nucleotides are TGCGCCAGCAGCCACCCAGGGAGGGGGAGAAAAAACATTCAGTACTTC.

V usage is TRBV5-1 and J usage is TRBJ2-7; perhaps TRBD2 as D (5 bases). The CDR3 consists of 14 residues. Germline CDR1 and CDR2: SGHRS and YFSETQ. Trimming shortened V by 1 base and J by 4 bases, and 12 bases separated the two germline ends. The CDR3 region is CASSLRGTVYEQYF. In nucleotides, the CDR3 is TGCGCCAGCAGCTTGCGGGGTACGGTATACGAGCAGTACTTC.

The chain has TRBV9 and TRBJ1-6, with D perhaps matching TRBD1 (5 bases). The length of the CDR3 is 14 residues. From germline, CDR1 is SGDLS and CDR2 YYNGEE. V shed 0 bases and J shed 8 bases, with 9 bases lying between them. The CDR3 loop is CASSVEPGHSPLHF. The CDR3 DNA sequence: TGTGCCAGCAGCGTAGAACCAGGGCATTCACCCCTCCACTTT.

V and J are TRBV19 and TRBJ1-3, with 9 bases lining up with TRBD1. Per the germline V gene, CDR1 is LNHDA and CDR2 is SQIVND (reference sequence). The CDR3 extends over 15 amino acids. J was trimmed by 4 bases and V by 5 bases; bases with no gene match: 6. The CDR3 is CASSSPGQGGNTIYF. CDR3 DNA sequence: TGTGCCAGTAGTTCACCGGGACAGGGAGGAAACACCATATATTTT.

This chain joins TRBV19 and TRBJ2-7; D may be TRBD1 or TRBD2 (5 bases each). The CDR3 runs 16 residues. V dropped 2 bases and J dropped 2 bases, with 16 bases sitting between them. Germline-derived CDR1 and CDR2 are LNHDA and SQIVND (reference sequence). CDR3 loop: CASSIKRGWKTYEQYF. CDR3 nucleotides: TGTGCCAGTAGTATAAAACGGGGCTGGAAAACCTACGAGCAGTACTTC. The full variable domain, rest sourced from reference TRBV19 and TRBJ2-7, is DGGITQSPKYLFRKEGQNVTLSCEQNLNHDAMYWYRQDPGQGLRLIYYSQIVNDFQKGDIAEGYSVSREKKESFPLTVTSAQKNPTAFYLCASSIKRGWKTYEQYFGPGTRLTVT.

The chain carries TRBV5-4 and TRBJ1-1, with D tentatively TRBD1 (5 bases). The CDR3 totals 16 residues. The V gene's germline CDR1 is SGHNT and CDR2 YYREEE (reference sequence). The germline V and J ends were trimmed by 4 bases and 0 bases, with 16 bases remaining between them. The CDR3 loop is CASSPPGGRLNTEAFF. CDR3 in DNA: TGTGCCAGCAGCCCTCCGGGGGGGAGGCTGAACACTGAAGCTTTCTTT. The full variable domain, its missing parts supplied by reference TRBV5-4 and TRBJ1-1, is ETGVTQSPTHLIKTRGQQVTLRCSSQSGHNTVSWYQQALGQGPQFIFQYYREEENGRGNFPPRFSGLQFPNYSSELNVNALELDDSALYLCASSPPGGRLNTEAFFGQGTRLTVV.

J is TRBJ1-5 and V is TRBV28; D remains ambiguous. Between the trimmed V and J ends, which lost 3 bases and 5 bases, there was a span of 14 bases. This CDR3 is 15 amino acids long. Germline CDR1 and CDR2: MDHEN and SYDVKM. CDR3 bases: TGTGCCAGCAGTTTTAGGGCAGGTTTTCATCAGCCCCAGCATTTT. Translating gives CASSFRAGFHQPQHF.

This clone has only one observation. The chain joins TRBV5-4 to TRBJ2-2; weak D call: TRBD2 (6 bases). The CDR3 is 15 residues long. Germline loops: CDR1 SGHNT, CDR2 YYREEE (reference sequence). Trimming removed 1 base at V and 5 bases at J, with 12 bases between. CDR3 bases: TGTGCCAGCAGCTTGATTTCAGGGAGGACCGGGGAGCTGTTTTTT. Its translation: CASSLISGRTGELFF.

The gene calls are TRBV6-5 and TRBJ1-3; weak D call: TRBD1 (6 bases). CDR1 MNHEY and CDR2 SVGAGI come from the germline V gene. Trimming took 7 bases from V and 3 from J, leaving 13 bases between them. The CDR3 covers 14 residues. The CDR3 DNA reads TGTGCCAGCACCAAGGGGGGGATTGGAAACACCATATATTTT. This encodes CASTKGGIGNTIYF.

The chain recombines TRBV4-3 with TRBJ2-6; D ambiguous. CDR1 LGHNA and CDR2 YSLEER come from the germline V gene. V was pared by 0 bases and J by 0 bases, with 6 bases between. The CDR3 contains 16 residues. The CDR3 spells CASSQESSSGANVLTF. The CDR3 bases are TGCGCCAGCAGCCAAGAGAGTAGCTCTGGGGCCAACGTCCTGACTTTC.

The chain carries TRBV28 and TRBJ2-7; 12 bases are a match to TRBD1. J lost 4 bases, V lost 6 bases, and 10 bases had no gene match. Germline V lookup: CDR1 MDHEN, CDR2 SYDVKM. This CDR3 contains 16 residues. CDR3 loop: CASSTTGTGGAYEQYF. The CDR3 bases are TGTGCCAGCAGCACGACCGGGACAGGGGGCGCATACGAGCAGTACTTC.